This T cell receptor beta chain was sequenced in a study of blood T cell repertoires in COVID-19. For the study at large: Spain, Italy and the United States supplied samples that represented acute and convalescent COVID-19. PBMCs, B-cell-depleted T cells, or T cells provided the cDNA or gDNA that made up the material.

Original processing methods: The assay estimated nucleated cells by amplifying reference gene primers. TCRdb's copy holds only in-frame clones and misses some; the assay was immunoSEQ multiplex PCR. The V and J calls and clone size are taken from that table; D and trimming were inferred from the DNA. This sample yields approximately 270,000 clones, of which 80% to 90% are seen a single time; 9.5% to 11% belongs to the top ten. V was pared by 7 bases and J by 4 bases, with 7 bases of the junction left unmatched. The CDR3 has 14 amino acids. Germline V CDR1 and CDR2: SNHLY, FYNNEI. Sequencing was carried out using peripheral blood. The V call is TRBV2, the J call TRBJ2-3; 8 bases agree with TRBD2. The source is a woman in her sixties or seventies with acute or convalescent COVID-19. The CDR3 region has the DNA TGTGCCAGCAACGAACCCGGGGGGGCAGATACGCAGTATTTT. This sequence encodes CASNEPGGADTQYF.